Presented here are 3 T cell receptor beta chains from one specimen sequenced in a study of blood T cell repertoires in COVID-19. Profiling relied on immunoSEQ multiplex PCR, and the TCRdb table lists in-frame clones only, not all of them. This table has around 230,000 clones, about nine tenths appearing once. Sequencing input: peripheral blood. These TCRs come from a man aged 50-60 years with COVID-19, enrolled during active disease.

Here the CDR3 reads CASSQGGQFYGYTF. The DNA for the CDR3 is TGTGCCAGCAGCCAAGGGGGCCAGTTCTATGGCTACACCTTC. The V call is TRBV6-5, the J call TRBJ1-2; 7 positions agree with TRBD1. This CDR3 has 14 residues. The trim removed 6 bases at V and 4 bases at J, leaving 8 bases unmatched. Germline loops: CDR1 MNHEY, CDR2 SVGAGI.

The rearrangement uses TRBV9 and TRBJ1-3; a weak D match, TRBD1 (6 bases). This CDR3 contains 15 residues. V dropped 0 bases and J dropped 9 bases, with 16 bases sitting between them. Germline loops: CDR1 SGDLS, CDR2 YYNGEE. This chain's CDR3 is CASSVDGTPRGTIYF. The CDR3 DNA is TGTGCCAGCAGCGTAGACGGGACACCCAGGGGCACCATATATTTT.

The CDR3, as DNA: TGTGCCAGCAGCTTCAGGGGACAGGTCAACTACGAGCAGTACTTC. Protein product: CASSFRGQVNYEQYF. The chain joins TRBV5-5 to TRBJ2-7; 8 bases align to TRBD1. V gave up 2 bases and J gave up 3 bases; unmatched junction bases: 7. This CDR3 spans 15 amino acids. CDR1 SGHKS and CDR2 YYEKEE come from the germline V gene (reference sequence).